The 16 T cell receptor beta chains below come from one sample, sequenced in a study of T-cell reconstitution after alpha-beta-depleted transplantation in children. As it was prepared, the TCRbeta library received unique molecular identifiers. TCRdb re-called the PCR reads through MiXCR, storing one row per CDR3 protein. Of about 410,000 distinct CDR3 sequences listed, about 20% are singletons. The input for sequencing was PBMCs from the stem cell graft donor, taken from the stem cell graft. The source of these receptors is a human donor who donated a stem cell graft to a child with acute myeloid leukemia.

In its sample, this clonotype was seen many times. The rearrangement uses TRBV20-1 and TRBJ2-1; D is possibly TRBD2 (5 bases). The CDR3 length is 15 residues. V was cut by 0 bases and J by 7 bases, with 16 bases left in between. Germline V gene data show CDR1 as DFQATT and CDR2 as SNEGSKA (reference sequence). The CDR3 loop is CSARERSRRSNEQFF. CDR3 coding DNA: TGCAGTGCTAGAGAGAGAAGCCGGAGGTCTAATGAGCAGTTCTTC.

The gene calls are TRBV11-2 and TRBJ2-1; 11 bases map to TRBD2. The CDR3 extends over 16 amino acids. Germline CDR1 is SGHAT and CDR2 is FQNNGV. V shed 3 bases and J 3 bases; nucleotides not matched to a gene: 4. The CDR3, as DNA: TGTGCCAGCAGCTTCGGGACTAGCGGTGGCTACAATGAGCAGTTCTTC. Translating gives CASSFGTSGGYNEQFF. Based on the CDR3 plus reference TRBV11-2 and TRBJ2-1, the full variable domain is EAGVAQSPRYKIIEKRQSVAFWCNPISGHATLYWYQQILGQGPKLLIQFQNNGVVDDSQLPKDRFSAERLKGVDSTLKIQPAKLEDSAVYLCASSFGTSGGYNEQFFGPGTRLTVL.

This clonotype was seen more than once but under ten times. The chain employs TRBV28 and TRBJ2-1, with 12 bases that match TRBD2. CDR3 length: 16 amino acids. J was trimmed by 5 bases and V by 5 bases; bases with no gene match: 7. Germline V gene data show CDR1 as MDHEN and CDR2 as SYDVKM. This chain's CDR3 is CASSPPGLAGHNEQFF. The CDR3 nucleotides read TGTGCCAGCAGTCCTCCGGGACTAGCGGGTCACAATGAGCAGTTCTTC.

This chain connects TRBV15 to TRBJ2-2; 7 bases are a match to TRBD2. The CDR3 totals 16 residues. Germline-derived CDR1 and CDR2 are LNHNV and YYDKDF (reference sequence). V shed 3 bases, J shed 1 base, and the junction held 5 bases outside the gene matches. The CDR3 is CATSRRRGENTGELFF. The CDR3 coding sequence is TGTGCCACCAGCAGGCGTCGGGGGGAGAACACCGGGGAGCTGTTTTTT. Variable domain in full (rest from reference TRBV15 and TRBJ2-2): DAMVIQNPRYQVTQFGKPVTLSCSQTLNHNVMYWYQQKSSQAPKLLFHYYDKDFNNEADTPDNFQSRRPNTSFCFLDIRSPGLGDTAMYLCATSRRRGENTGELFFGEGSRLTVL.

In its sample, this clonotype was seen many times. CDR3 loop: CASSRKRERGQTYEQYF. CDR3 coding DNA: TGCGCCAGCAGCCGAAAAAGGGAAAGGGGTCAGACCTACGAGCAGTACTTC. The gene calls are TRBV4-3 and TRBJ2-7, with a possible D match to TRBD1 (5 bases). The CDR3 has 17 residues. CDR1 is LGHNA and CDR2 is YSLEER in the germline V gene. V shed 4 bases and J shed 2 bases, with 21 bases lying between them.

This clonotype was seen more than once but under ten times. J is TRBJ2-1 and V is TRBV5-1, with D possibly matching TRBD2 (6 bases). CDR3 size: 15 residues. V dropped 1 base and J dropped 7 bases, with 15 bases sitting between them. Germline CDR1 is SGHRS and CDR2 is YFSETQ. The CDR3 here is CASSLSFSGRNEQFF. The CDR3 bases are TGCGCCAGCAGCTTGAGTTTTAGCGGAAGAAATGAGCAGTTCTTC.

The chain joins TRBV12-3 or TRBV12-4 to TRBJ1-5, with 9 bases identical to TRBD1. This CDR3 is 15 amino acids long. After removal of 4 bases from V and 7 bases from J, the junction contained 8 bases not matched to a gene. CDR3 nucleotides: TGTGCCAGCAGTTCGTCCGGGACAGGGTACCAGCCCCAGCATTTT. It specifies CASSSSGTGYQPQHF.

The chain joins TRBV24-1 to TRBJ2-1; perhaps TRBD2 as D (6 bases). Per germline, CDR1 KGHDR and CDR2 SFDVKD. The CDR3 is 12 residues long. Trimming removed 5 bases at V and 7 bases at J, with 8 bases between. CDR3: CATSVGRNEQFF. The CDR3 DNA reads as TGTGCCACCAGTGTCGGGAGAAATGAGCAGTTCTTC.

Concerning this clonotype itself: One junction end disagrees with the germline gene, perhaps due to a read error. The chain combines TRBV20-1 with TRBJ2-1; 9 nucleotides agree with TRBD2. There are 19 residues in the CDR3. Germline loops: CDR1 DFQATT, CDR2 SNEGSKA (reference sequence). DNA of the CDR3: TGCTGTGCTAGAGGGGTGGACCGTAGCGGGAGAAGCTCCTACAATGAGCAGTTCTTC. This translates into CCARGVDRSGRSSYNEQFF.

V and J are TRBV12-3 or TRBV12-4 and TRBJ2-1, with 13 bases lining up with TRBD2. Losses at the gene ends were 7 bases for V and 8 bases for J; bases not matched to a gene: 5. The CDR3 totals 14 residues. The CDR3 region is CASKLAGGQDEQFF. CDR3 bases: TGTGCCAGCAAACTAGCGGGAGGGCAGGATGAGCAGTTCTTC.

The CDR3 coding sequence is TGTGCCAGCAGTCTAAGAGCCGCCGCCGGGGAGACCCAGTACTTC. It codes for CASSLRAAAGETQYF. The chain employs TRBV12-3 or TRBV12-4 and TRBJ2-5, with D unclear. This CDR3 has 15 amino acids. V gave up 5 bases and J gave up 5 bases, with 18 bases separating them.

The J gene is TRBJ2-2, the V gene TRBV5-1; the D gene is possibly TRBD1 (6 bases). Germline V gene lookup returns CDR1 SGHRS and CDR2 YFSETQ. The V and J ends lost 8 bases and 4 bases respectively, with 21 bases between them. This CDR3 comprises 16 residues. The CDR3 nucleotides read TGCGCCAGTAGGTCCCAGCCGGGACAACGCACCGGGGAGCTGTTTTTT. It specifies CASRSQPGQRTGELFF.

This clonotype showed up just a few times. The V gene is TRBV20-1, the J gene TRBJ2-1, with 11 bases lining up with TRBD2. The CDR3 spans 14 residues. V shed 4 bases and J 12 bases; nucleotides not matched to a gene: 11. Germline V gene sequence: CDR1 DFQATT, CDR2 SNEGSKA (reference sequence). This CDR3 is CSAKSSGRTSGQFF. CDR3 in DNA: TGCAGTGCTAAGTCTAGCGGGAGGACCTCCGGGCAGTTCTTC.

This clonotype was counted between two and nine times. The J gene is TRBJ2-3, the V gene TRBV7-2; D remains ambiguous. V shed 0 bases and J shed 4 bases, with 17 bases lying between them. CDR3 length: 17 amino acids. CDR1 and CDR2 from the germline V gene are SGHTA and FQGNSA. The CDR3 protein is CASSLAQARSGPDTQYF. CDR3 in DNA: TGTGCCAGCAGCTTAGCTCAGGCACGGTCTGGGCCAGATACGCAGTATTTT.

The rearrangement joins TRBV20-1 to TRBJ2-5; 10 nucleotides agree with TRBD2. After removal of 2 bases from V and 0 bases from J, the junction contained 6 bases not matched to a gene. The CDR3 spans 16 residues. Germline-derived CDR1 and CDR2 are DFQATT and SNEGSKA (reference sequence). The CDR3 loop reads CSARNFLAGDQETQYF. For the CDR3, the DNA is TGCAGTGCTAGAAACTTTCTAGCGGGAGACCAAGAGACCCAGTACTTC.

The chain employs TRBV5-1 and TRBJ1-5, with D tentatively TRBD1 (5 bases). Germline V gene sequence: CDR1 SGHRS, CDR2 YFSETQ. The CDR3 totals 16 residues. Trimming pared 0 bases from V and 7 bases from J, leaving 17 bases between. The CDR3 protein is CASSLEGGGGNQPQHF. CDR3 nucleotides: TGCGCCAGCAGCTTGGAAGGCGGGGGAGGGAACCAGCCCCAGCATTTT. Full variable domain (rest looked up from reference TRBV5-1 and TRBJ1-5): KAGVTQTPRYLIKTRGQQVTLSCSPISGHRSVSWYQQTPGQGLQFLFEYFSETQRNKGNFPGRFSGRQFSNSRSEMNVSTLELGDSALYLCASSLEGGGGNQPQHFGDGTRLSIL.